This T cell receptor beta chain originates from a study of cytomegalovirus exposure and HLA in healthy donors. This CDR3 contains 14 residues. Germline values: CDR1 LNHDA, CDR2 SQIVND (reference sequence). V lost 4 bases to trimming and J lost 3 bases, with 12 bases between them. The PCR employed 60 Vbeta primers together with 13 Jbeta primers. TCRdb's table, derived via immunoSEQ multiplex PCR, lists solely in-frame clones and lacks some. The sample lists more than 110,000 clones, around 77% occurring once. The chain joins TRBV19 to TRBJ1-1; D call uncertain. This sequence was found in a man aged 18 to 29 in good health and CMV-seronegative. Sequenced: PBMCs. Written as DNA, the CDR3 is TGTGCCAGTAGTAATTACAGAACGTACACTGAAGCTTTCTTT. As protein: CASSNYRTYTEAFF.